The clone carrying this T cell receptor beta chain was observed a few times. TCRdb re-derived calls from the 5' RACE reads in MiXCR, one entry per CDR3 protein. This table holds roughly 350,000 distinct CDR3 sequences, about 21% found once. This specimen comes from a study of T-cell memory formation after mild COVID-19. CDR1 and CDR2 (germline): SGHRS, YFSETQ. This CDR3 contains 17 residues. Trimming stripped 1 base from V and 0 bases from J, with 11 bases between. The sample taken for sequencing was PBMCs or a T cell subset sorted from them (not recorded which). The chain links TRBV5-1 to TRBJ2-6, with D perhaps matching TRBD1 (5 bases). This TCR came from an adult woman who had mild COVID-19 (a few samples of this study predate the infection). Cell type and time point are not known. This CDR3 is CASSLRQLSSGANVLTF. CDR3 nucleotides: TGCGCCAGCAGCTTGCGACAGCTTTCCTCTGGGGCCAACGTCCTGACTTTC. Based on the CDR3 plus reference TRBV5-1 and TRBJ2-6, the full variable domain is KAGVTQTPRYLIKTRGQQVTLSCSPISGHRSVSWYQQTPGQGLQFLFEYFSETQRNKGNFPGRFSGRQFSNSRSEMNVSTLELGDSALYLCASSLRQLSSGANVLTFGAGSRLTVL.